This T cell receptor (beta chain) originates from a study of early T cells in non-severe SARS-CoV-2 infection. Background on the study: Chains stayed unpaired after sequencing of bulk RNA from unsorted whole blood.

TCRdb independently ran MiXCR on the 5' RACE reads; one entry per CDR3 protein. The profile shows about 64,000 distinct CDR3 sequences, approximately 9.2% of them singletons. Trimming pared 5 bases from V and 5 bases from J, leaving 18 bases between. Germline V gene lookup returns CDR1 MNHEY and CDR2 SVGEGT. The CDR3 covers 15 residues. This clonotype was counted a few times. The rearrangement uses TRBV6-2 or TRBV6-3 and TRBJ1-1; unclear D gene. This specimen consisted of whole blood, obtained at baseline. This TCR derives from an adult who was a healthcare worker with PCR-confirmed SARS-CoV-2 infection or an uninfected control (not recorded which). The CDR3 sequence is CASSERTGFGTEAFF. CDR3 in DNA: TGTGCCAGCAGTGAGCGGACTGGGTTTGGGACTGAAGCTTTCTTT.